The 2 T cell receptor beta chains below were found in one sample sequenced in a study of PD-L1 blockade in urothelial cancer. As for time point: peripheral blood 6 weeks after treatment start. Measured with immunoSEQ multiplex PCR; TCRdb has only the in-frame clones, and not every one. The sample has just over 40,000 clones; about 88% are singletons. The sequencing here drew on PBMCs, taken around atezolizumab (anti-PD-L1) treatment. These receptors all come from a man aged 65 to 85 with urothelial cancer.

The CDR3 DNA sequence: TGTGCCAGCAGTCCTCGGGGGGACGAGCAGTACTTC. Translated: CASSPRGDEQYF. The chain combines TRBV5-8 with TRBJ2-7; 7 positions agree with TRBD2. Germline V gives CDR1 SGHTS, CDR2 YDEGEE. J lost 5 bases, V lost 5 bases, and 4 bases had no gene match. The CDR3 is 12 residues long.

The sample holds one count of this clone. CDR3 nucleotide sequence: TGTGCCAGCAGCAGTTGGGACAGGGGGATATACAATGAGCAGTTCTTC. It yields the protein CASSSWDRGIYNEQFF. The chain joins TRBV21-1 to TRBJ2-1; the table gives TRBD1 as D, unverified against the DNA. TRBV21-1 is a pseudogene segment. There are 16 residues in the CDR3.